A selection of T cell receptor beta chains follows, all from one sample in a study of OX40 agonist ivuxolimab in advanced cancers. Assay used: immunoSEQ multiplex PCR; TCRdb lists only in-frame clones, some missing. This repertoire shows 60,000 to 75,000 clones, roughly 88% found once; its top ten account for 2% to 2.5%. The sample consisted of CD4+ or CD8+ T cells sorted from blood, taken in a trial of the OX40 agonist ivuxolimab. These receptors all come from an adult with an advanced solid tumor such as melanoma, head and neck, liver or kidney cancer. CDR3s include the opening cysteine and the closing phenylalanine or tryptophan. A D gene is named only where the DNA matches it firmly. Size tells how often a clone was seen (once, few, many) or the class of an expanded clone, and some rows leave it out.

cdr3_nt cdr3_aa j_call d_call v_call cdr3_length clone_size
TGCGCCAGCAGCCGCGGGCTACCCGGGAACAATGAGCAGTTCTTC CASSRGLPGNNEQFF TRBJ2-1 NA TRBV5-1 15 NA
TGTGCCAGCAGGGTGGGACTAGCGGGAGAGTACGAGCAGTACTTC CASRVGLAGEYEQYF TRBJ2-7 TRBD2 TRBV6-6 15 NA
TGTGCCAGCAGCAAAGCGTGGGCGGGAGGAGGTTACGAGCAGTACTTC CASSKAWAGGGYEQYF TRBJ2-7 NA TRBV21-1 16 NA
TGTGCCAGCAGCGTAGCCGGAGAGCAGTTCTTC CASSVAGEQFF TRBJ2-1 NA TRBV9 11 NA
TGTGCCAGCAGCTTAGGGACAGGGGCCAGCACAGATACGCAGTATTTT CASSLGTGASTDTQYF TRBJ2-3 TRBD1 TRBV7-9 16 NA
TGTGCCAGCAGGGAGGGGGCAGGCTACGAGCAGTACTTC CASREGAGYEQYF TRBJ2-7 NA TRBV6-5 13 NA
TGTGCCAGCAGCAGGGACTACGTGACAGATACGCAGTATTTT CASSRDYVTDTQYF TRBJ2-3 TRBD2 TRBV11-2 14 few
TGTGCCACCAGCGGCGAAGAGACCCAGTACTTC CATSGEETQYF TRBJ2-5 NA TRBV5-4 11 NA
TGCGCCAGCAGCTTGGGGGACTACAATGAGCAGTTCTTC CASSLGDYNEQFF TRBJ2-1 NA TRBV5-1 13 NA
TGTGCCATCAGTGCAACAGGGGACACAGATACGCAGTATTTT CAISATGDTDTQYF TRBJ2-3 TRBD1 TRBV10-3 14 NA
TGTGCCAGCACTGGGAATACAGATACGCAGTATTTT CASTGNTDTQYF TRBJ2-3 NA TRBV6-1 12 NA
TGTGCCAGCAGCTTATATCCCGGGGAGCTGTTTTTT CASSLYPGELFF TRBJ2-2 NA TRBV5-6 12 NA
TGTGCCAGTAGAACAGGGTTGATGAACACTGAAGCTTTCTTT CASRTGLMNTEAFF TRBJ1-1 NA TRBV19 14 NA
TGTGCCAGCAGCATTCCGAGGCTAGCGGGATCGGATACGCAGTATTTT CASSIPRLAGSDTQYF TRBJ2-3 NA TRBV21-1 16 NA
TGTGCCAGCAGTTTAACGGGGTTCACTGAAGCTTTCTTT CASSLTGFTEAFF TRBJ1-1 NA TRBV27 13 NA
TGTGCCACCAAGACGGGGGGCACTGAAGCTTTCTTT CATKTGGTEAFF TRBJ1-1 NA TRBV10-3 12 NA
TGCGCCAGCAGCTTGCTTAGCGCGAGCTCCTACAATGAGCAGTTCTTC CASSLLSASSYNEQFF TRBJ2-1 NA TRBV5-1 16 NA
TGTGCCAGCAGCTTAACGACAGCCGGGGAGCTGTTTTTT CASSLTTAGELFF TRBJ2-2 NA TRBV7-9 13 NA
TGTGCCAGCAGCCCGGAGGGACGGGGGGGCCAAGAGACCCAGTACTTC CASSPEGRGGQETQYF TRBJ2-5 TRBD2 TRBV4-2 16 NA
TGTGCCAGCAGTGAATACGGGGGGGCCGAAGAGACCCAGTACTTC CASSEYGGAEETQYF TRBJ2-5 TRBD2 TRBV2 15 NA
TGTGCCAGCAGTGTGGACAGTAACTATGGCTACACCTTC CASSVDSNYGYTF TRBJ1-2 NA TRBV2 13 few
TGCGCCAGCAGTCAATTTGGAGGGGGGGAGGAAGCTTTCTTT CASSQFGGGEEAFF TRBJ1-1 NA TRBV23-1 14 NA
TGTGCCAGCAGCACGGACCCATATGGCTACACCTTC CASSTDPYGYTF TRBJ1-2 NA TRBV7-2 12 NA
TGTGCCAGCAGTTCGGACTCTGGAAACACCATATATTTT CASSSDSGNTIYF TRBJ1-3 NA TRBV11-1 13 NA
TGTGCCAGCACGGAGGGGTACATTCAGTACTTC CASTEGYIQYF TRBJ2-4 NA TRBV6-1 11 NA
TGTGCCAGCAGCTCCCTCCAGGGGTACACAGATACGCAGTATTTT CASSSLQGYTDTQYF TRBJ2-3 NA TRBV7-2 15 NA
TGTGCCAGCAGCCCCCGACTAGCGGGGGTTCAAGAGACCCAGTACTTC CASSPRLAGVQETQYF TRBJ2-5 TRBD2 TRBV9 16 few
TGTGCCAGTAGTGGCTACGGGACTAGCGCGTACTTC CASSGYGTSAYF TRBJ2-7 TRBD2 TRBV19 12 NA
TGTGCCAGCAGCCTTGGACAGGGGGGAGCCTATGGCTACACCTTC CASSLGQGGAYGYTF TRBJ1-2 TRBD1 TRBV5-8 15 few
TGTGCCAGCAGTCAACTCCCCGTAGGGGAGACCCAGTACTTC CASSQLPVGETQYF TRBJ2-5 NA TRBV6-1 14 once
TGTGCCAGCAGCCCAGGGGGTGACTGGAACACTGAAGCTTTCTTT CASSPGGDWNTEAFF TRBJ1-1 TRBD1 TRBV9 15 NA
TGTGCCAGCAGGATTGGGCTAGCGGGAGTGAATGAGCAGTTCTTC CASRIGLAGVNEQFF TRBJ2-1 TRBD2 TRBV6-1 15 NA
TGTGCCAGCAGCTTGTACGGGAAGCAGGGCTACACCTTC CASSLYGKQGYTF TRBJ1-2 NA TRBV5-4 13 once
TGCGCCAGCAGCGTCGGGACTAGAGGACGCAATGAGCAGTTCTTC CASSVGTRGRNEQFF TRBJ2-1 TRBD2 TRBV5-1 15 NA
TGTGCCAGCGGGAGGGTTGCGGGAGGGAGCTCCTACAATGAGCAGTTCTTC CASGRVAGGSSYNEQFF TRBJ2-1 TRBD2 TRBV5-4 17 NA
TGTGCCAGCAGCACCGGAGGGGCGACAGGGGGCCGTTCACCCCTCCACTTT CASSTGGATGGRSPLHF TRBJ1-6 TRBD1 TRBV5-4 17 NA
TGTGCCAGCAGCATTTCCCGGGGAGGGCTGGGTCAGCCCCAGCATTTT CASSISRGGLGQPQHF TRBJ1-5 NA TRBV7-9 16 once
TGCGCCAGCAGCACCCGACTTAGCTCCTACAATGAGCAGTTCTTC CASSTRLSSYNEQFF TRBJ2-1 NA TRBV5-1 15 NA
TGTGCCGGGTGGCCCCCCGGGTACACTGAAGCTTTCTTT CAGWPPGYTEAFF TRBJ1-1 NA TRBV6-7 13 NA
TGTGCCAGCAGCTTAAGAGGCCTTCAAGAGACCCAGTACTTC CASSLRGLQETQYF TRBJ2-5 NA TRBV7-2 14 once
TGTGCCAGCAGCTCCTTGGGGCTAGTTGGGCCAGATACGCAGTATTTT CASSSLGLVGPDTQYF TRBJ2-3 NA TRBV7-2 16 NA
TGTGCCAGCAGCCAAGATCCCACTCTCCTAGCGGGTTCCCAGTTCTTC CASSQDPTLLAGSQFF TRBJ2-1 TRBD2 TRBV4-2 16 NA
TGTGCCAGCAGCCCGGACACCTCCTACGAGCAGTACTTC CASSPDTSYEQYF TRBJ2-7 NA TRBV5-6 13 NA